One and the same sample provided the 25 T cell receptor beta chains below, sequenced in a study of blood T cell repertoires in COVID-19 (dated by TCRdb to the early 2020s). Receptors were amplified or captured by the immunoSEQ multiplex PCR assay. TCRdb re-hosts the immuneACCESS table, in-frame sequences only. Its copies lack some clones; in the studies checked, an unresolved V gene accounts for under half of them, and the cause for the rest is not known. The sample records roughly 70,000 clones, roughly 88% of which are singletons. The top ten clones comprise approximately 3.9% of the sample. The source material was peripheral blood. Every receptor here comes from a man between 65 and 85 years old with acute or convalescent COVID-19.

The genes are TRBV3-1 (or the pseudogene TRBV3-2) and TRBJ1-2; D is ambiguous. V was cut by 0 bases and J by 4 bases, with 12 bases left in between. The CDR3 consists of 15 residues. Per the germline V gene, CDR1 is LGHDT and CDR2 is YNNKEL (reference sequence). In nucleotides, the CDR3 is TGTGCCAGCAGCCAAGACCAGGATTTCCTCTATGGCTACACCTTC. Its translation: CASSQDQDFLYGYTF.

V is TRBV28 and J is TRBJ2-7; 7 bases are shared with TRBD1. V shed 4 bases, J shed 3 bases, and the junction held 6 bases outside the gene matches. The CDR3 loop spans 14 amino acids. Germline CDR1 and CDR2: MDHEN and SYDVKM. The CDR3: CASSSAGGGYEQYF. CDR3 coding DNA: TGTGCCAGCAGTTCAGCAGGGGGTGGCTACGAGCAGTACTTC.

J is TRBJ2-5 and V is TRBV9, with 12 bases that match TRBD2. Germline values: CDR1 SGDLS, CDR2 YYNGEE. Losses at the gene ends were 4 bases for V and 2 bases for J; bases not matched to a gene: 6. This CDR3 has 16 residues. The CDR3 nucleotides read TGTGCCAGCAGCCCTAGCGGGGGGGGCCCGCAAGAGACCCAGTACTTC. Protein product: CASSPSGGGPQETQYF.

The chain has TRBV7-2 and TRBJ2-1, with 7 positions matching TRBD2. Germline loops: CDR1 SGHTA, CDR2 FQGNSA. The CDR3 is 17 amino acids. Losses at the gene ends were 1 base for V and 6 bases for J; bases not matched to a gene: 12. CDR3 in amino acids: CASSLGLWGEGSNEQFF. The DNA for the CDR3 is TGTGCCAGCAGCTTAGGGTTGTGGGGGGAGGGCTCCAATGAGCAGTTCTTC.

The rearrangement links TRBV11-3 to TRBJ2-5; TRBD2 aligns across 15 bases. Germline V gives CDR1 SGHNT, CDR2 YENEEA. J lost 1 base, V lost 5 bases, and 11 bases had no gene match. This CDR3 comprises 19 residues. CDR3 protein: CASSLGGGLAGGSQETQYF. The CDR3 nucleotides are TGTGCCAGCAGCCTTGGCGGGGGACTAGCGGGGGGCAGCCAAGAGACCCAGTACTTC.

The chain carries TRBV27 and TRBJ2-3, with a possible D match to TRBD1 (5 bases). With 2 bases removed from V and 4 bases from J, the gap between germline ends came to 10 bases. From germline, CDR1 is MNHEY and CDR2 SMNVEV (reference sequence). The CDR3 extends over 14 amino acids. In DNA, the CDR3 is TGTGCCAGCAGTTTAGTCAGGGTGTCAGATACGCAGTATTTT. Residues: CASSLVRVSDTQYF.

This rearrangement joins TRBV11-2 to TRBJ2-4, with a weak D call TRBD1 (6 bases). Looked up from germline, CDR1 is SGHAT and CDR2 is FQNNGV. Between the trimmed V and J ends, which lost 1 base and 1 base, there was a span of 17 bases. The CDR3 has 18 amino acids. The CDR3 sequence is CASSLVASGTRAKNIQYF. The CDR3 DNA is TGTGCCAGCAGCTTAGTGGCTTCAGGGACACGGGCCAAAAACATTCAGTACTTC.

This clone was seen a few times. This chain connects TRBV19 to TRBJ1-5; 7 nucleotides match TRBD1. Trimming cost V 4 bases and J 6 bases; bases outside gene matches: 12. The V gene's germline CDR1 is LNHDA and CDR2 SQIVND (reference sequence). This CDR3 contains 16 residues. CDR3 nucleotide sequence: TGTGCCAGTAGTAATGAGAGGCAGGGGGTATCTCAGCCCCAGCATTTT. Protein sequence: CASSNERQGVSQPQHF.

The chain combines TRBV6-2 or TRBV6-3 with TRBJ2-4; 9 positions agree with TRBD1. The CDR3 extends over 16 amino acids. Germline CDR1 and CDR2: MNHEY and SVGEGT. The trim removed 4 bases at V and 8 bases at J, leaving 12 bases unmatched. CDR3 in amino acids: CASSFDETGGMDIQYF. In nucleotides, the CDR3 is TGTGCCAGCAGTTTCGACGAGACAGGGGGTATGGACATTCAGTACTTC.

The rearrangement joins TRBV28 to TRBJ1-4; 9 bases are shared with TRBD1. The CDR3 is 16 residues long. V lost 7 bases to trimming and J lost 4 bases; unmatched junction nucleotides: 10. Germline V lookup: CDR1 MDHEN, CDR2 SYDVKM. CDR3 loop: CASTADRGGVNEKLFF. The CDR3 DNA reads TGTGCCAGCACCGCGGACAGGGGTGGCGTTAATGAAAAACTGTTTTTT.

J is TRBJ1-4 and V is TRBV6-2 or TRBV6-3; the match to TRBD1 covers 7 bases. Germline trimming cut 1 base from V and 3 bases from J; bases unmatched to any gene: 2. Germline V CDR1 and CDR2: MNHEY, SVGEGT. CDR3 length: 15 residues. CDR3 nucleotides: TGTGCCAGCAGTTACTTCGACAGGGCTAATGAAAAACTGTTTTTT. Its translation is CASSYFDRANEKLFF.

This chain joins TRBV7-2 and TRBJ1-1; D is ambiguous. Germline V lookup: CDR1 SGHTA, CDR2 FQGNSA. V dropped 0 bases and J dropped 4 bases, with 6 bases sitting between them. The CDR3 runs to 13 residues. Here the CDR3 DNA reads TGTGCCAGCAGCTTAGCCCAATCCACTGAAGCTTTCTTT. Protein product: CASSLAQSTEAFF.

The chain has TRBV5-1 and TRBJ2-7; TRBD1 matches 8 bases. There are 17 residues in the CDR3. The germline V gene has CDR1 SGHRS and CDR2 YFSETQ. V shed 4 bases, J shed 1 base, and the junction held 13 bases outside the gene matches. The DNA of the CDR3 is TGCGCCAGCAGCCAAGTGAAAGGACAGGGCCAATCCTACGAGCAGTACTTC. Amino acids: CASSQVKGQGQSYEQYF.

J is TRBJ2-3 and V is TRBV7-2; TRBD2 matches at 8 bases. The CDR3 contains 15 residues. J gave up 1 base and V 8 bases, and 8 bases lay outside the gene matches. CDR1 is SGHTA, CDR2 FQGNSA, per germline. This chain's CDR3 is CASGAAGARTDTQYF. CDR3 coding DNA: TGTGCCAGCGGGGCAGCGGGGGCCCGCACAGATACGCAGTATTTT. Variable domain in full (rest from reference TRBV7-2 and TRBJ2-3): GAGVSQSPSNKVTEKGKDVELRCDPISGHTALYWYRQSLGQGLEFLIYFQGNSAPDKSGLPSDRFSAERTGGSVSTLTIQRTQQEDSAVYLCASGAAGARTDTQYFGPGTRLTVL.

In its sample, this clone ranks as medium-sized. The chain uses TRBV4-2 and TRBJ2-7; weak D call: TRBD2 (5 bases). Trimming left V 0 bases short and J 0 bases short, with 9 bases between. CDR3 length: 15 residues. In germline, CDR1 is LGHNA, CDR2 YNFKEQ. The CDR3 bases are TGTGCCAGCAGCCAAGAAGCCGGGATCTCCTACGAGCAGTACTTC. Its translation is CASSQEAGISYEQYF.

The chain joins TRBV28 to TRBJ1-1; 7 bases agree with TRBD1. The V segment lost 5 bases and the J segment 10 bases; nucleotides outside the gene matches: 16. Germline V CDR1 and CDR2: MDHEN, SYDVKM. The CDR3 is 15 amino acids. CDR3 in amino acids: CASSTTGTVPLGAFF. In nucleotides, the CDR3 is TGTGCCAGCAGTACCACCGGGACAGTTCCATTGGGAGCTTTCTTT. Using reference TRBV28 and TRBJ1-1 for the parts outside the CDR3, the full variable domain is DVKVTQSSRYLVKRTGEKVFLECVQDMDHENMFWYRQDPGLGLRLIYFSYDVKMKEKGDIPEGYSVSREKKERFSLILESASTNQTSMYLCASSTTGTVPLGAFFGQGTRLTVV.

The chain joins TRBV24-1 to TRBJ2-2, with TRBD2 as a possible D gene (5 bases). V was shortened by 7 bases and J by 7 bases, with 21 bases between the two germline ends. CDR1 and CDR2 from the germline V gene are KGHDR and SFDVKD. The CDR3 contains 16 residues. The CDR3 loop is CATRDSKGQFGGELFF. The DNA for the CDR3 is TGTGCCACCAGGGACTCCAAAGGGCAATTCGGCGGGGAGCTGTTTTTT.

The rearrangement uses TRBV11-2 and TRBJ1-1; TRBD1 is a possible D gene (5 bases). V gave up 6 bases and J gave up 4 bases, with 18 bases separating them. Germline CDR1 SGHAT, CDR2 FQNNGV. The CDR3 totals 15 residues. CDR3: CASRGGAGESTEAFF. CDR3 DNA: TGTGCCAGCAGGGGGGGAGCGGGAGAGAGCACTGAAGCTTTCTTT.

The V gene is TRBV5-1, the J gene TRBJ1-4; D is ambiguous. Between the trimmed V and J ends, which lost 2 bases and 7 bases, there was a span of 12 bases. Germline V gives CDR1 SGHRS, CDR2 YFSETQ. The CDR3 covers 14 residues. The CDR3 DNA sequence: TGCGCCAGCAGCTTTACGGGGATTGGTGAAAAACTGTTTTTT. It codes for CASSFTGIGEKLFF.

This clone was observed a few times. The V and J genes are TRBV12-3 or TRBV12-4 and TRBJ1-1; 8 bases match TRBD1. V dropped 6 bases and J dropped 10; count of bases not matched to a gene: 7. The CDR3 spans 12 residues. The CDR3 DNA reads TGTGCCAGCAGCACTCGACAGGGGCGAGCTTTCTTT. Translating it yields CASSTRQGRAFF.

This clone was detected only a few times. The chain employs TRBV6-2 or TRBV6-3 and TRBJ1-6; D is uncertain. CDR3 length equals 13 residues. Looked up from germline, CDR1 is MNHEY and CDR2 is SVGEGT. Trimming shortened V by 6 bases and J by 9 bases, and 12 bases separated the two germline ends. CDR3 nucleotide sequence: TGTGCCAGCAGCCTTCGTCGGTTTTCACCCCTCCACTTT. Protein sequence: CASSLRRFSPLHF.

This clone was detected once. J is TRBJ1-5 and V is TRBV7-2, with a weak D call TRBD1 (5 bases). Trimming pared 4 bases from V and 4 bases from J, leaving 20 bases between. This CDR3 comprises 17 residues. Germline V gives CDR1 SGHTA, CDR2 FQGNSA. The CDR3: CASSYWGVGRRNQPQHF. In DNA form, the CDR3 reads TGTGCCAGCAGCTACTGGGGGGTAGGGCGCCGGAATCAGCCCCAGCATTTT.

The J gene is TRBJ1-2, the V gene TRBV6-6; a possible D gene is TRBD1 (5 bases). The ends were cut back, 6 bases at V and 1 base at J, with 9 bases in the middle. This CDR3 has 13 amino acids. CDR1 is MNHNY, CDR2 SVGAGI, per germline (reference sequence). The chain's CDR3 is CASRPTVNYGYTF. The CDR3 region has the DNA TGTGCCAGCAGGCCGACAGTTAACTATGGCTACACCTTC.

The CDR3 nucleotides read TGTGCCACCAGTGACCCCTCCGCGTCCGATACGCAGTATTTT. This sequence encodes CATSDPSASDTQYF. The chain employs TRBV24-1 and TRBJ2-3; D gene unclear. Trimming removed 4 bases at V and 6 bases at J, with 13 bases between. In germline, CDR1 is KGHDR, CDR2 SFDVKD. The CDR3 sequence is 14 residues long.

The chain recombines TRBV4-1 with TRBJ1-2; D unclear. Germline V lookup: CDR1 MGHRA, CDR2 YSYEKL. This CDR3 contains 13 residues. Trimming removed 0 bases from V and 4 bases from J, with 6 bases in between. Here the CDR3 reads CASSQDSTYGYTF. Here the CDR3 DNA reads TGCGCCAGCAGCCAAGATTCTACCTATGGCTACACCTTC.